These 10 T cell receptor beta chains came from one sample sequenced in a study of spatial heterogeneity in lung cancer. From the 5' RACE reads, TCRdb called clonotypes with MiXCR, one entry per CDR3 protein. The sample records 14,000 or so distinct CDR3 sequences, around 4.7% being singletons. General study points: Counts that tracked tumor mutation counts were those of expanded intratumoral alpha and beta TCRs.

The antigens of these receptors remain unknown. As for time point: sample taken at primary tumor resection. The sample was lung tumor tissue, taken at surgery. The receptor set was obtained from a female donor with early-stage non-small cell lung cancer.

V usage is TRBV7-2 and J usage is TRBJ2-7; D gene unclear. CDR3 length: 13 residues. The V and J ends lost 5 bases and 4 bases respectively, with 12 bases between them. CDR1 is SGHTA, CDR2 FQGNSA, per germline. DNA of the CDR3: TGTGCCAGCAGCGCCCGATCTGCATACGAGCAGTACTTC. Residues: CASSARSAYEQYF. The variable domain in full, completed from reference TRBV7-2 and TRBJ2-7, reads GAGVSQSPSNKVTEKGKDVELRCDPISGHTALYWYRQSLGQGLEFLIYFQGNSAPDKSGLPSDRFSAERTGGSVSTLTIQRTQQEDSAVYLCASSARSAYEQYFGPGTRLTVT.

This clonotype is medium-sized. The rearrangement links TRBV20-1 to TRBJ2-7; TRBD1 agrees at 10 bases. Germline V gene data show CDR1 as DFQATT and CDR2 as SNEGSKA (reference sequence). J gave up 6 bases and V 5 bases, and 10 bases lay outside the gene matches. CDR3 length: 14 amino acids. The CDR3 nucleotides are TGCAGTGCTCGTCAGACCGGGACAGGGGTCGAGCAGTACTTC. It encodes CSARQTGTGVEQYF.

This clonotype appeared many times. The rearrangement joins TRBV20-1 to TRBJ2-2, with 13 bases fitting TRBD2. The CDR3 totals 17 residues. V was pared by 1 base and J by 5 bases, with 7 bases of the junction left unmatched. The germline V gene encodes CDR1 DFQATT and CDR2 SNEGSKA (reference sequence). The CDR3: CSARVPGLAGFTGELFF. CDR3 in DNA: TGCAGTGCTAGAGTGCCGGGACTAGCGGGATTTACCGGGGAGCTGTTTTTT.

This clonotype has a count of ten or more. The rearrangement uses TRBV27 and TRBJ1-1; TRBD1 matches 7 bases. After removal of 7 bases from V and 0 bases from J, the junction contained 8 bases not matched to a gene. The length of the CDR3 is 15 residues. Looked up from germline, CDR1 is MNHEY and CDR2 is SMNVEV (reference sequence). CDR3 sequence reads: CASNSLDRLNTEAFF. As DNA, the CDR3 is TGTGCCAGCAACTCTCTGGACAGGTTGAACACTGAAGCTTTCTTT.

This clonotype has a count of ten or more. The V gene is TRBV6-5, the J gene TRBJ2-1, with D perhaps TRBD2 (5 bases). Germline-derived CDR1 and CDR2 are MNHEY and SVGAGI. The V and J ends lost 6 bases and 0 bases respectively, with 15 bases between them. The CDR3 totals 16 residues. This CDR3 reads CASSYDTRYSYNEQFF. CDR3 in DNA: TGTGCCAGCAGCTACGACACTAGATACTCCTACAATGAGCAGTTCTTC.

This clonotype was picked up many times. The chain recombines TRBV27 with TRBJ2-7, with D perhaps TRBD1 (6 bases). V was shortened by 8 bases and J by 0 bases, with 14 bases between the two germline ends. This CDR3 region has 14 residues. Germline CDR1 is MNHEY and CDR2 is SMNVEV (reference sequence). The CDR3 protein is CASWGQDSSYEQYF. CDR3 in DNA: TGTGCCAGCTGGGGCCAGGACAGCTCCTACGAGCAGTACTTC.

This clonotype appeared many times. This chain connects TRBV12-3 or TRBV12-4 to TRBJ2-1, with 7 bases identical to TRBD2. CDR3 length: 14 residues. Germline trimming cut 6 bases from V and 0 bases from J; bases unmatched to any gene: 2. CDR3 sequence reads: CASSPGGSYNEQFF. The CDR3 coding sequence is TGTGCCAGCAGCCCGGGGGGCTCCTACAATGAGCAGTTCTTC.

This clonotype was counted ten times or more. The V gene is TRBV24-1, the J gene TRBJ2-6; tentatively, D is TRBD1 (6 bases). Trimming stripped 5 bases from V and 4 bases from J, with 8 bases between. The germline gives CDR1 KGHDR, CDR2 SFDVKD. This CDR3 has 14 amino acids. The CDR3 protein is CATSVGAGANVLTF. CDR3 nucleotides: TGTGCCACCAGTGTGGGGGCCGGGGCCAACGTCCTGACTTTC.

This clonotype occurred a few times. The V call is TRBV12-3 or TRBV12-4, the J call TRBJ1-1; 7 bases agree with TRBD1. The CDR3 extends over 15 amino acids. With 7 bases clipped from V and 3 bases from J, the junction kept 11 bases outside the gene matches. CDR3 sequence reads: CASTAGGMKDTEAFF. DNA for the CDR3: TGTGCCAGCACCGCAGGGGGTATGAAGGACACTGAAGCTTTCTTT.

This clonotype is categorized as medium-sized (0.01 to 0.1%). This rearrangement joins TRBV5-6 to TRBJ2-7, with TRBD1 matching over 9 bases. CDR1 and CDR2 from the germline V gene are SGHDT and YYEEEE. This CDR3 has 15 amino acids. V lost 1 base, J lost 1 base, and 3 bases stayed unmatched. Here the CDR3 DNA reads TGTGCCAGCAGCTTGTTTGGACAGGGGTCCTACGAGCAGTACTTC. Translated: CASSLFGQGSYEQYF.